This TCR beta chain was sequenced in a study of T cell repertoires in cytomegalovirus infection (dated by TCRdb to the late 2010s). For context, the study as a whole: Because public TCR beta signatures pointed to carriage of CMV infection together with the matching HLA type, the HLA type of each donor mattered for the analysis. Summary of the overall study and its limitations: The ex vivo response was dominated by HLA-C-restricted CMV-specific TCR beta clonotypes, which also provided the single most frequent clonotype in two of eight donors. Carriers of CMV infection plus the relevant HLA type were discriminated by the cumulative frequency of public TCR beta family members in the study cohort and in an independent roughly 340-donor cohort.

V loses 5 bases, J loses 5 bases, and the germline ends lie 22 bases apart. The CDR1 and CDR2 encoded by the germline V gene (reference sequence) are DFQATT and SNEGSKA. The CDR3 holds 16 amino acids from the cysteine to the phenylalanine. The sequence is cut down to CDR3 DNA, 48 bases in frame from base 1. On this clonotype itself: No cognate antigen has been identified for it. Base qualities are not provided; no much larger clone lies one nucleotide away.

Sequenced using an Illumina HiSeq 1500. TCRdb took the public reads, trimmed them with fastp at Q25, ran MiXCR for clone calling and kept in-frame beta chains. Rows with one shared CDR3 protein collapse into an entry with the most common genes and DNA. The sample table holds 740,000 or so distinct CDR3 sequences, of which about a third were seen once. Clones ranked in the top ten supply under 3% of the sample. Sample: PBMCs. This sequence uses TRBV20-1 and TRBJ2-4; the D gene is tentatively TRBD1 or TRBD2, each matching 5 bases. The receptor was isolated from a human donor in good health (CMV status not recorded). Some clones in this sample may be carry-over from other donors' samples. The nucleotides are TGCAGTGCTCCCCCCCTCGCTGGGACGGAGGAAAACATTCAGTACTTC. Its coded protein is CSAPPLAGTEENIQYF.